One and the same sample provided the 8 T cell receptor beta chains below, sequenced in a study of CD4 T cells in relation to SARS-CoV-2 and coronaviruses. The repertoire was sequenced with immunoSEQ multiplex PCR; TCRdb's copy has only in-frame clones and lacks some. Among 30,000 to 45,000 clones listed, approximately 80% were seen once. No cognate antigen is known for these TCRs. The sample was memory CD4+ T cells from PBMCs, cultured in vitro. The receptors were sampled from an adult with COVID-19.

The chain has TRBV27 and TRBJ2-1; no reliable D call. V shed 6 bases and J shed 7 bases, with 13 bases lying between them. The CDR3 has 13 amino acids. Germline assignment: CDR1 MNHEY and CDR2 SMNVEV (reference sequence). Here the CDR3 reads CASRALGPNEQFF. CDR3 nucleotides: TGTGCCAGCAGAGCCCTCGGCCCTAATGAGCAGTTCTTC.

This sequence joins TRBV27 and TRBJ1-6, with 8 bases lining up with TRBD1. Per the germline V gene, CDR1 is MNHEY and CDR2 is SMNVEV (reference sequence). This CDR3 is built from 12 residues. V was pared by 8 bases and J by 9 bases, with 3 bases of the junction left unmatched. The CDR3 spells CASGQGFSPLHF. CDR3 bases: TGTGCCAGCGGACAGGGTTTTTCACCCCTCCACTTT.

The V call is TRBV24-1, the J call TRBJ2-1; D call uncertain. Trimming took 4 bases from V and 1 from J, leaving 10 bases between them. From germline, CDR1 is KGHDR and CDR2 SFDVKD. The CDR3 has 15 residues. Here the CDR3 DNA reads TGTGCCACCAGTGAAGACGGATGGTCCTACAATGAGCAGTTCTTC. This translates into CATSEDGWSYNEQFF.

This clone was picked up a small number of times. This rearrangement joins TRBV21-1 to TRBJ2-7; TRBD2 is taken as the D call from the table, unchecked against the DNA. TRBV21-1 is tagged as a pseudogene. The CDR3 runs to 15 residues. The CDR3 here is CASSGRGGVRREQYF. CDR3 coding DNA: TGTGCCAGCAGCGGAAGGGGGGGGGTCCGCCGCGAGCAGTACTTC.

The chain joins TRBV10-1 to TRBJ1-3; D remains unclear. The V and J ends lost 0 bases and 4 bases respectively, with 4 bases between them. Germline assignment: CDR1 WNHNN and CDR2 SYGVQD (reference sequence). This CDR3 is 13 amino acids long. CDR3 amino acids: CASSESPGNTIYF. The DNA for the CDR3 is TGCGCCAGCAGTGAGTCGCCGGGAAACACCATATATTTT.

The chain has TRBV24-1 and TRBJ2-5, with D uncertain. Germline loops: CDR1 KGHDR, CDR2 SFDVKD. V lost 3 bases and J lost 1, with 5 bases in between. This CDR3 has 13 amino acids. DNA of the CDR3: TGTGCCACCAGTGATCAGGCCCAAGAGACCCAGTACTTC. This sequence encodes CATSDQAQETQYF.

The chain combines TRBV5-1 with TRBJ2-6; possible D gene TRBD1, 7 bases. From germline, CDR1 is SGHRS and CDR2 YFSETQ. This CDR3 contains 19 residues. Trimming stripped 4 bases from V and 1 base from J, with 21 bases between. In nucleotides, the CDR3 is TGCGCCAGCAGCCCCAGGGACCACAGGGGAGGATCTGGGGCCAACGTCCTGACTTTC. This translates into CASSPRDHRGGSGANVLTF.

The chain links TRBV18 to TRBJ2-5; D not resolved. The CDR3 has 12 amino acids. Germline CDR1 KGHSH, CDR2 LQKENI. With 5 bases removed from V and 2 bases from J, the gap between germline ends came to 6 bases. This CDR3 is CASSRQQETQYF. DNA for the CDR3: TGTGCCAGCTCAAGGCAGCAAGAGACCCAGTACTTC.